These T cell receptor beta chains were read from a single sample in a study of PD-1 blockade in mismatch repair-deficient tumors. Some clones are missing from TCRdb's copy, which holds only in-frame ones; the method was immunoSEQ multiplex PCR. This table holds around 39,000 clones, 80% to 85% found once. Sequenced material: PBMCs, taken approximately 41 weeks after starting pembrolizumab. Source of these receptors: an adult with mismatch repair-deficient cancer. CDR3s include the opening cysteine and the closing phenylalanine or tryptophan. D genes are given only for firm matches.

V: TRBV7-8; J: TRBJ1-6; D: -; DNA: TGTGCCAGCAGCTTAGTTCCGCCGGACAGCTCTTATAATTCACCCCTCCACTTT; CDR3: CASSLVPPDSSYNSPLHF
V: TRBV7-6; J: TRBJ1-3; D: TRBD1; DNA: TGTGCCAGCAGCCGGAACAGGGGTGGAAACACCATATATTTT; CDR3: CASSRNRGGNTIYF
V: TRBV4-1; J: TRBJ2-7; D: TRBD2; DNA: TGCGCCAGCAGCTGGACTAGCGGGAACAACTACGAGCAGTACTTC; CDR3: CASSWTSGNNYEQYF
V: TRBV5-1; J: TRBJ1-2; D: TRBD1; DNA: TGCGCCAGCAGCTTGGGACAGGGGCCAGATGGCTACACCTTC; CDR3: CASSLGQGPDGYTF
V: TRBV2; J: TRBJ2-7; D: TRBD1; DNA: TGTGCCAGCAGTGAGGAGACAGGGGGCTACGAGCAGTACTTC; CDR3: CASSEETGGYEQYF
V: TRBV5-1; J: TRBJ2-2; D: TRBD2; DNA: TGCGCCAGCAGCTCGGCTAGCGGGAGGGGGAACACCGGGGAGCTGTTTTTT; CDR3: CASSSASGRGNTGELFF
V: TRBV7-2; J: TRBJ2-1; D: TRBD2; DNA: TGTGCCAGCAGCTTAGATTCCGGGAGGTCCTACAATGAGCAGTTCTTC; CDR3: CASSLDSGRSYNEQFF
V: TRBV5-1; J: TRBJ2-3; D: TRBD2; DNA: TGCGCCAGCAGCTCCTTAGCGGGAGGGGCAGATACGCAGTATTTT; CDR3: CASSSLAGGADTQYF
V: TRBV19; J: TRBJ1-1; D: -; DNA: TGTGCCAGTAGTATCTTAACAGACCGATTTCCGAACACTGAAGCTTTCTTT; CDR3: CASSILTDRFPNTEAFF
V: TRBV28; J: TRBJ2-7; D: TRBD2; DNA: TGTGCCAGCAGCCTCGGAACTAGCGGCTCCTACGAGCAGTACTTC; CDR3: CASSLGTSGSYEQYF
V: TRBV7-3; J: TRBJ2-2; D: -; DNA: TGTGCCAGCAGCTTAACGTTCAGGACCGGGGAGCTGTTTTTT; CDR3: CASSLTFRTGELFF
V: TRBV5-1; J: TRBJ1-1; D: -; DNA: TGCGCCAGCAAAAAGGGGGACAACACTGAAGCTTTCTTT; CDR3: CASKKGDNTEAFF
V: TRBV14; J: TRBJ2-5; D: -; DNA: TGTGCCAGCAGTCGTATAGAAGAGACCCAGTACTTC; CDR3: CASSRIEETQYF
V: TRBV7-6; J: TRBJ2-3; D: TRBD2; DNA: TGTGCCAGCAGCTTACTAGCGGGAGACTCTCATAGCACAGATACGCAGTATTTT; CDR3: CASSLLAGDSHSTDTQYF
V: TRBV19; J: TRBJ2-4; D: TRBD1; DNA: TGTGCCAGTAGTACCAGGGGGCGAGTGGACATTCAGTACTTC; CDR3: CASSTRGRVDIQYF
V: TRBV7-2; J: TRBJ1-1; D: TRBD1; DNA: TGTGCCAGCAGCGGATCAGGGGGCATGAACACTGAAGCTTTCTTT; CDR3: CASSGSGGMNTEAFF
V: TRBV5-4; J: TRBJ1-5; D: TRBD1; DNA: TGTGCCAGCAGCTTGGGGTTTGACAGGGGCGAAGAGAGCAATCAGCCCCAGCATTTT; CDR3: CASSLGFDRGEESNQPQHF
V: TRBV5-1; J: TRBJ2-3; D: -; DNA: TGCGCCAGCAGCCTAAGCACAGATACGCAGTATTTT; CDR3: CASSLSTDTQYF